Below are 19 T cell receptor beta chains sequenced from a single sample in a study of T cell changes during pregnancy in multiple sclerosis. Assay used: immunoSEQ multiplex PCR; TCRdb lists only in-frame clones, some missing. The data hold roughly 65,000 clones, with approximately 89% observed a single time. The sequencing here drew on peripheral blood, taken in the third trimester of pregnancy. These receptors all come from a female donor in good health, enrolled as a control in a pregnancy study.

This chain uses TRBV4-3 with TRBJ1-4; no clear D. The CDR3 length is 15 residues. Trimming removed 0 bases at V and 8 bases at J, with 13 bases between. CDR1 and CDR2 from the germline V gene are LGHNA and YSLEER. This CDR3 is CASSQDPGYREKLFF. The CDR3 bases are TGCGCCAGCAGCCAAGATCCGGGATACCGAGAAAAACTGTTTTTT.

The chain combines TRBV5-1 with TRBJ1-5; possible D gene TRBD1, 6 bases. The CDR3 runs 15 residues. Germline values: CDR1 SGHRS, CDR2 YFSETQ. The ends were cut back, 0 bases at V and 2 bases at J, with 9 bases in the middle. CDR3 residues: CASSLGQAGNQPQHF. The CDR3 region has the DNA TGCGCCAGCAGCTTGGGACAGGCTGGCAATCAGCCCCAGCATTTT.

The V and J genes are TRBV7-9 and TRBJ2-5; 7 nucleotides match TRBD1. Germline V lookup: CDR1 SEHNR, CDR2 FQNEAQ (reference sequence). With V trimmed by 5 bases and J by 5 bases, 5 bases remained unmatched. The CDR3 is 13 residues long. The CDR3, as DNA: TGTGCCAGCAGCAAGACAGGGACGGAGACCCAGTACTTC. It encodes CASSKTGTETQYF.

For the CDR3, the DNA is TGCGCCAGCAGCTCACAGGGTTACACTGAAGCTTTCTTT. Encoded protein: CASSSQGYTEAFF. The chain uses TRBV5-1 and TRBJ1-1; D might be TRBD1 (6 bases). Deletions cut 3 bases from V and 3 bases from J, with 9 bases between. CDR1 is SGHRS, CDR2 YFSETQ, per germline. The CDR3 is made up of 13 amino acids.

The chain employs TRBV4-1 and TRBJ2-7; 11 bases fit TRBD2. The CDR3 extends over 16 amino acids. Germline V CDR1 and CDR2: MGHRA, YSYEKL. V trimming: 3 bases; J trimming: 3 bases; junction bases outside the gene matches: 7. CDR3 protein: CASSQEPGLAVYEQYF. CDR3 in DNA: TGCGCCAGCAGCCAGGAACCGGGACTAGCGGTCTACGAGCAGTACTTC.

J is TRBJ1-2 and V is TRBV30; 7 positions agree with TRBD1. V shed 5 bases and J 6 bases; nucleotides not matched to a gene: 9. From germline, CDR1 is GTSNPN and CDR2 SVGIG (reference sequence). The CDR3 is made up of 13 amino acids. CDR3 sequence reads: CAWASEGANGYTF. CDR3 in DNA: TGTGCCTGGGCGTCTGAGGGGGCGAATGGCTACACCTTC.

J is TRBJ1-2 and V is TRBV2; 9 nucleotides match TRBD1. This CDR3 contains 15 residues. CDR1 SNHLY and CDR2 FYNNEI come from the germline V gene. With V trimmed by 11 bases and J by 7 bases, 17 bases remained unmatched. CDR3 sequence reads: CADRDRDFYYSGYTF. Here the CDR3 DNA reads TGTGCCGACCGGGACAGGGATTTTTACTACTCTGGCTACACCTTC. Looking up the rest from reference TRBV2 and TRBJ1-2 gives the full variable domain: EPEVTQTPSHQVTQMGQEVILRCVPISNHLYFYWYRQILGQKVEFLVSFYNNEISEKSEIFDDQFSVERPDGSNFTLKIRSTKLEDSAMYFCADRDRDFYYSGYTFGSGTRLTVV.

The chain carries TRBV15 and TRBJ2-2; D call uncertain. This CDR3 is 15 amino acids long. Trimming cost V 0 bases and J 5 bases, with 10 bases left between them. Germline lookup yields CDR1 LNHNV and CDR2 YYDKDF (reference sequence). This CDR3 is CATSREGYQTGELFF. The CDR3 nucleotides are TGTGCCACCAGCAGAGAGGGCTACCAAACCGGGGAGCTGTTTTTT. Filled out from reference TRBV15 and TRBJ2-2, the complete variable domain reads DAMVIQNPRYQVTQFGKPVTLSCSQTLNHNVMYWYQQKSSQAPKLLFHYYDKDFNNEADTPDNFQSRRPNTSFCFLDIRSPGLGDTAMYLCATSREGYQTGELFFGEGSRLTVL.

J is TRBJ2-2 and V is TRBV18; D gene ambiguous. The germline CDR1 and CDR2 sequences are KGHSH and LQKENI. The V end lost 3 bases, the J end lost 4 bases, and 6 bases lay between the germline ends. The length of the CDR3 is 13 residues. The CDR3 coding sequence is TGTGCCAGCTCACCGCCGAGCACCGGGGAGCTGTTTTTT. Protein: CASSPPSTGELFF.

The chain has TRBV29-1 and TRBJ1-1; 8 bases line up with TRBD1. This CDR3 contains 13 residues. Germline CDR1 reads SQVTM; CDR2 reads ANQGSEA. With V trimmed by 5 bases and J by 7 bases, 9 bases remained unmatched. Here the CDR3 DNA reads TGCAGCGTTACGGACAGGGAAGTTAGTGAAGCTTTCTTT. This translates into CSVTDREVSEAFF.

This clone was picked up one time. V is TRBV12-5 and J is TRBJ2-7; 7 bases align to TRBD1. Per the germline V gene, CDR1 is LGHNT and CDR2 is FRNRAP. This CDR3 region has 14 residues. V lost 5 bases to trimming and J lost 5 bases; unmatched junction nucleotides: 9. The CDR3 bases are TGTGCTAGTGGTCTGACAGGGCTGATCCACGAGCAGTACTTC. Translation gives CASGLTGLIHEQYF. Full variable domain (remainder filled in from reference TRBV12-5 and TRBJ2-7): DARVTQTPRHKVTEMGQEVTMRCQPILGHNTVFWYRQTMMQGLELLAYFRNRAPLDDSGMPKDRFSAEMPDATLATLKIQPSEPRDSAVYFCASGLTGLIHEQYFGPGTRLTVT.

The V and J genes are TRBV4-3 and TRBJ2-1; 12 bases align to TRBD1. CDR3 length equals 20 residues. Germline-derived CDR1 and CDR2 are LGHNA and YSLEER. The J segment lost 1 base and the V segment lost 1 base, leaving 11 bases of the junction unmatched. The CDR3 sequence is CASSQGRRDRGPGSYNEQFF. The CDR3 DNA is TGCGCCAGCAGCCAAGGCCGGAGGGACAGGGGGCCGGGGTCCTACAATGAGCAGTTCTTC.

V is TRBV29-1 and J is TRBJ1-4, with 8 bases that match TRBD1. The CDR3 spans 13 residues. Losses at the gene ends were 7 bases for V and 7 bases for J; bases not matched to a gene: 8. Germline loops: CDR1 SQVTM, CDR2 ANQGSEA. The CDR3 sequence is CSARTGKREKLFF. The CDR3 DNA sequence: TGCAGCGCCAGGACAGGGAAACGTGAAAAACTGTTTTTT.

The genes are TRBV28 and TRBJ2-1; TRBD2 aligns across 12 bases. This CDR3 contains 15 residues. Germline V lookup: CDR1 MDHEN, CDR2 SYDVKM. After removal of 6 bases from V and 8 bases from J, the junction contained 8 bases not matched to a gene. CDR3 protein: CASRKTSGGNYEQFF. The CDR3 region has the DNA TGTGCCAGCAGGAAGACTAGCGGGGGAAATTATGAGCAGTTCTTC.

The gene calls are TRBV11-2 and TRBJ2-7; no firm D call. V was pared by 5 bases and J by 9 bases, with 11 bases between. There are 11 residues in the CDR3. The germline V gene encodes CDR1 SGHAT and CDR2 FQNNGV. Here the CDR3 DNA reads TGTGCCAGCAGCCCAGGTCTGGGGCAGTACTTC. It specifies CASSPGLGQYF.

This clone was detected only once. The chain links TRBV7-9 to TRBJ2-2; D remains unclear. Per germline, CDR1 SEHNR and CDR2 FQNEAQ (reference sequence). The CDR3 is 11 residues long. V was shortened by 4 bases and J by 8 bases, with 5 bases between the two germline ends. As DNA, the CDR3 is TGTGCCAGCAGCTCGGGTGGGGAGCTGTTTTTT. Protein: CASSSGGELFF.

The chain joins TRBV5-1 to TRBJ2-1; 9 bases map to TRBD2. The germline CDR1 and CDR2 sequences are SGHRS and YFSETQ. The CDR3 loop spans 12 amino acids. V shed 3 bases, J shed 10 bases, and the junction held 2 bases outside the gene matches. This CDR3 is CASSWGTSEQFF. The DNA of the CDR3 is TGCGCCAGCAGCTGGGGGACTAGCGAGCAGTTCTTC.

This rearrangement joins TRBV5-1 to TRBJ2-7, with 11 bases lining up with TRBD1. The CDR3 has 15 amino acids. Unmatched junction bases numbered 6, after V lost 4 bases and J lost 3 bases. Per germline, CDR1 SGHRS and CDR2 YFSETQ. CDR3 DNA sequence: TGCGCCAGCAGCGGGGGACAGGGGGAGGTCTACGAGCAGTACTTC. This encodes CASSGGQGEVYEQYF.

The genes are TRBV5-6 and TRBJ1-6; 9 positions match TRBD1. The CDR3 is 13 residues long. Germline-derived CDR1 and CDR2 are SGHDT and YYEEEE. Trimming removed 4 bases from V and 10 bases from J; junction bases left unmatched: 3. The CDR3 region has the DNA TGTGCCAGCAGCGAGGACAGGGGCTCACCCCTCCACTTT. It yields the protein CASSEDRGSPLHF.